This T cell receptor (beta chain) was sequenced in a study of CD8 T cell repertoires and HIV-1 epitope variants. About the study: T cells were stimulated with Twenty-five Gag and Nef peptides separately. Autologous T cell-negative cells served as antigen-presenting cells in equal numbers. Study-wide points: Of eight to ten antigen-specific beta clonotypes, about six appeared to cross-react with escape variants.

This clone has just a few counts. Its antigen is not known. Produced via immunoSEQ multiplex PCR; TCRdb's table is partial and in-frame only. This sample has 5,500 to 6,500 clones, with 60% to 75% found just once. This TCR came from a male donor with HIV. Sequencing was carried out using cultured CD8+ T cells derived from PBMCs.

The CDR3 nucleotides read TGTGCCAGCAGCGTGGGGGGGACAGGGGAAGAAGCTTTCTTT. As protein: CASSVGGTGEEAFF. The rearrangement joins TRBV9 to TRBJ1-1; TRBD1 matches 10 bases. J gave up 8 bases and V 2 bases, and 6 bases lay outside the gene matches. This CDR3 region has 14 residues. Germline V gene lookup returns CDR1 SGDLS and CDR2 YYNGEE.